This T cell receptor beta chain was identified during a study of long-term antiretroviral therapy in people with HIV. Study background: The earliest samples predate the 2015 immediate-ART recommendation by about a decade.

Details on this clone: The antigen remains unidentified.

Per germline, CDR1 SQVTM and CDR2 ANQGSEA. V shed 5 bases and J 9 bases; nucleotides not matched to a gene: 11. This CDR3 is 14 amino acids long. The study, taken as a whole, reports: Collection of the blood took place between the mid-2000s and the late 2010s. The ART regimens in use then may have been less effective than current ones. Among HIV repertoires, CDR3 length ranges were narrower than those of controls.

The assay, immunoSEQ v3.0, was run at survey level. The data were produced by immunoSEQ multiplex PCR, yet TCRdb's version contains in-frame clones alone and is incomplete. The sample lists tens of thousands of clones, 86% occurring once. The V gene is TRBV29-1, the J gene TRBJ2-1, with 9 bases identical to TRBD1. This clonotype originated in a woman aged 50 to 65 with HIV. The source material was unsorted PBMCs, sampled 0.1 years before starting antiretroviral therapy. This CDR3 is CSVNPTGGSTEQFF. The CDR3 nucleotides read TGCAGCGTTAACCCGACAGGGGGATCCACTGAGCAGTTCTTC.